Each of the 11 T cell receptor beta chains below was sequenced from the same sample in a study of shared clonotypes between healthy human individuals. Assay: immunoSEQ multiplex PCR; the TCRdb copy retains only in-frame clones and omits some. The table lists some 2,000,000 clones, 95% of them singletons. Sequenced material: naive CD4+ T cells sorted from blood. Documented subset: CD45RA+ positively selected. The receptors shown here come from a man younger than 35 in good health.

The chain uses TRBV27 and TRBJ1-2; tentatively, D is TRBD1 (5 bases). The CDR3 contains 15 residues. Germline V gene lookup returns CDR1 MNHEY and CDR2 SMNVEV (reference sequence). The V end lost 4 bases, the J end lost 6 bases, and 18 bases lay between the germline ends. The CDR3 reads CASSSVGGFVDGYTF. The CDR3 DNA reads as TGTGCCAGCAGTTCCGTCGGGGGGTTTGTGGATGGCTACACCTTC.

The CDR3 region has the DNA TGTGCCAGCAGTTCGGGACTAGCGGGACGCGAGCAGTACTTC. Encoded protein: CASSSGLAGREQYF. V is TRBV2 and J is TRBJ2-7, with TRBD2 matching over 13 bases. V shed 5 bases, J shed 6 bases, and the junction held 4 bases outside the gene matches. From germline, CDR1 is SNHLY and CDR2 FYNNEI. This CDR3 contains 14 residues. The full variable domain, with the rest looked up from reference TRBV2 and TRBJ2-7, is EPEVTQTPSHQVTQMGQEVILRCVPISNHLYFYWYRQILGQKVEFLVSFYNNEISEKSEIFDDQFSVERPDGSNFTLKIRSTKLEDSAMYFCASSSGLAGREQYFGPGTRLTVT.

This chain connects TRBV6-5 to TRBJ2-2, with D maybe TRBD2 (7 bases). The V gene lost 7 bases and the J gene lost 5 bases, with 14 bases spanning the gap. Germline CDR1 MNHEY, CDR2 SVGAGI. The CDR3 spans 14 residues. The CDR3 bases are TGTGCCAGCACATATAGGGGGGGAACCGGGGAGCTGTTTTTT. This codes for CASTYRGGTGELFF.

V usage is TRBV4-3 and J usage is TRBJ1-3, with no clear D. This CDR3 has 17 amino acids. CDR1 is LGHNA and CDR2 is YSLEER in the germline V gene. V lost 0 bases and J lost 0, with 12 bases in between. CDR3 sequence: CASSQEQVRSSGNTIYF. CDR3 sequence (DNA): TGCGCCAGCAGCCAAGAGCAGGTCAGGAGCTCTGGAAACACCATATATTTT.

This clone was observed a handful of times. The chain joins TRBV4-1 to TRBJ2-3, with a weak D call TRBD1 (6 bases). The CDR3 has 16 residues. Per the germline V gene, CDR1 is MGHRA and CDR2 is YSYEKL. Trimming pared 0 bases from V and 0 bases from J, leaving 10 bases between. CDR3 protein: CASSQDRGISTDTQYF. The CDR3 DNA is TGCGCCAGCAGCCAAGATAGGGGGATAAGCACAGATACGCAGTATTTT.

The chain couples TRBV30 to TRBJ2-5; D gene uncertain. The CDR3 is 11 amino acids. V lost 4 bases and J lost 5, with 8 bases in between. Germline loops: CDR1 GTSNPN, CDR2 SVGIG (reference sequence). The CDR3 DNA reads TGTGCCTGGACCGCGGCCGAGACCCAGTACTTC. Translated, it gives CAWTAAETQYF.

CDR3 amino acids: CASSSQQGTGSYGYTF. The CDR3 region has the DNA TGTGCCAGCAGCTCACAACAGGGTACGGGAAGCTATGGCTACACCTTC. The chain is built from TRBV7-9 and TRBJ1-2; D may be TRBD1 (6 bases). V lost 4 bases to trimming and J lost 4 bases, with 19 bases between them. The germline V gene has CDR1 SEHNR and CDR2 FQNEAQ (reference sequence). This CDR3 spans 16 amino acids.

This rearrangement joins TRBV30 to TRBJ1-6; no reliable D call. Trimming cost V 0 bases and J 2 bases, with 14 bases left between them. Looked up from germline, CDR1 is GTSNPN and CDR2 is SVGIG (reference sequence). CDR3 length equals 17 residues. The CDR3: CAWSVYLTDAYNSPLHF. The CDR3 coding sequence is TGTGCCTGGAGTGTCTATTTGACGGACGCCTATAATTCACCCCTCCACTTT.

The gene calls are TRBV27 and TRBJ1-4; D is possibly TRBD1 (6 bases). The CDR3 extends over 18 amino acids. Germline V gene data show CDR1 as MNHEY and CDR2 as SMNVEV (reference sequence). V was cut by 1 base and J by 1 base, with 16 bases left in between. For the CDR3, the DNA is TGTGCCAGCAGTTTATTACCAGGGGCGAGAATAACTAATGAAAAACTGTTTTTT. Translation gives CASSLLPGARITNEKLFF.

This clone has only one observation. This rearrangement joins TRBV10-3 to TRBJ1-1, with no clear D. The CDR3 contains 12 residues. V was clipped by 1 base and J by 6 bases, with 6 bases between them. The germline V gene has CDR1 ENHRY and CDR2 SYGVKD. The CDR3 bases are TGTGCCATCAGTGAGTACCGTTCTGAAGCTTTCTTT. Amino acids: CAISEYRSEAFF.

CDR3 bases: TGCGCCAGCAGCCAAGATCACCGGATTGCCAACACCGGGGAGCTGTTTTTT. It specifies CASSQDHRIANTGELFF. The chain employs TRBV4-1 and TRBJ2-2; D is ambiguous. CDR3 length equals 17 residues. With 0 bases removed from V and 2 bases from J, the gap between germline ends came to 13 bases. Germline V CDR1 and CDR2: MGHRA, YSYEKL.